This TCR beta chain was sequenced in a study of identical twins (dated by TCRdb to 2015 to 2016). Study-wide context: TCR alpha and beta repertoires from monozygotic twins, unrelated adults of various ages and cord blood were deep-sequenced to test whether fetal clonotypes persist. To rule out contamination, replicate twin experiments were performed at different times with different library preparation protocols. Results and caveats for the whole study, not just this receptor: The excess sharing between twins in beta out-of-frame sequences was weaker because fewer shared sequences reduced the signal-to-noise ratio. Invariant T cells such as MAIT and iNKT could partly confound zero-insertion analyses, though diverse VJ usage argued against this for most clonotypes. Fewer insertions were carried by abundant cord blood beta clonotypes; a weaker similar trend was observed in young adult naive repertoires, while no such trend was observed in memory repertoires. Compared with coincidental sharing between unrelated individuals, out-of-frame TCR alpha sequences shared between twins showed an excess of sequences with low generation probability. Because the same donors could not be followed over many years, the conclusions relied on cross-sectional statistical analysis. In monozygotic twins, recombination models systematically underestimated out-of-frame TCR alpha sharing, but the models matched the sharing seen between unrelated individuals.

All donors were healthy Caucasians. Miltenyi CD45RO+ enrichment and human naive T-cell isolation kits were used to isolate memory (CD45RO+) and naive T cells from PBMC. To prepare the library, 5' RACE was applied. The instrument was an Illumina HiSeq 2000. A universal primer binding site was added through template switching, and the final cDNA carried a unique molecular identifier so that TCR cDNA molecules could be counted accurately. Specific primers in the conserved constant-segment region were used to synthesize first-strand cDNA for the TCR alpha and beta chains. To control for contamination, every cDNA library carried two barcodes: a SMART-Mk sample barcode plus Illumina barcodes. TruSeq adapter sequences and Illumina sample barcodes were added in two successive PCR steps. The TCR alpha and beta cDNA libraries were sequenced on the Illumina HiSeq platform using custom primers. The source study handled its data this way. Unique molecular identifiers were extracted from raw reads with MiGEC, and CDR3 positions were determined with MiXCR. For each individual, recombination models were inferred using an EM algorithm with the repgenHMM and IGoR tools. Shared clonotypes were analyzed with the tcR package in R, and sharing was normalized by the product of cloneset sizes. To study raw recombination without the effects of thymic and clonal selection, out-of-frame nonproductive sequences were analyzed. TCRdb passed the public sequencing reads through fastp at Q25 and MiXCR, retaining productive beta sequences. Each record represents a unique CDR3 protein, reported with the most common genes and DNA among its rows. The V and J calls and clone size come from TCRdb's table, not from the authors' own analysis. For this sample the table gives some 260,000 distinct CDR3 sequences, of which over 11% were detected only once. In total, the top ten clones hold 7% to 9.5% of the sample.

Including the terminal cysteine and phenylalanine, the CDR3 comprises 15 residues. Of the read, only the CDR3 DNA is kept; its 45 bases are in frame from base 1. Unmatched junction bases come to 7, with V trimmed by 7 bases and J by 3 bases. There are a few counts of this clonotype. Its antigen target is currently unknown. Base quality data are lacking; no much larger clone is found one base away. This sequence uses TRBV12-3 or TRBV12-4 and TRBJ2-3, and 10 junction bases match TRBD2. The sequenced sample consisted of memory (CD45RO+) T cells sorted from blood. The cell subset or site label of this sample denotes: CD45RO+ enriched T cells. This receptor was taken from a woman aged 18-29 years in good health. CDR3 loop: CASKGGLAATDTQYF. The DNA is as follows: TGTGCCAGCAAGGGTGGACTAGCGGCTACAGATACGCAGTATTTT.